This TCR beta chain stems from a study of T cell responses to AZD1222 COVID-19 vaccine. Study at large: The study pooled second doses at about 4 or about 12 weeks. Study results and caveats: Donors were mostly white British, more females; clonal diversity possibly underestimated. There were vaccine-associated CD4 TCRs across spike, dominant at 160-218 and 743-854. Seropositive AZD1222 recipients at baseline numbered only six or seven.

CDR3 length: 15 residues. From germline, CDR1 is GTSNPN and CDR2 SVGIG (reference sequence). The trim removed 3 bases at V and 4 bases at J, leaving 11 bases unmatched. Clones were sequenced by immunoSEQ multiplex PCR, and TCRdb holds only the in-frame ones, with some missing. The sample has around 95,000 clones; over 75% are singletons. Note on this clone: What it recognizes is unknown.

The chain combines TRBV30 with TRBJ2-5, with 7 nucleotides matching TRBD2. The clonotype was recovered from an adult in good health. Here the sequenced sample was peripheral blood, taken on day 0 of AZD1222 vaccination. Here the CDR3 reads CAWSGGRGWGETQYF. Written as DNA, the CDR3 is TGTGCCTGGAGCGGGGGGAGGGGATGGGGAGAGACCCAGTACTTC.